The 2 T cell receptor beta chains reported below all come from one sample, sequenced in a study of T cells in Graves' hyperthyroidism and ophthalmopathy. Amplification of TCR beta CDR3 regions used RNA as the template. The HTBI primer set was used in a first-round RT-PCR of the TCR CDR3. Each CDR3 protein gets one entry after TCRdb re-called the multiplex PCR reads with MiXCR. The sample has about 380,000 distinct CDR3 sequences, around a sixth seen once. The specimen was blood. These receptor sequences come from a man between 18 and 29 years old with Graves' ophthalmopathy.

In this sample, this clonotype turned up a few times. V and J are TRBV6-1 and TRBJ1-3; D is uncertain. Germline V CDR1 and CDR2: MNHNS, SASEGT. V lost 5 bases to trimming and J lost 0 bases, with 11 bases between them. CDR3 size: 15 residues. CDR3 residues: CASSNDGSSGNTIYF. CDR3 in DNA: TGTGCCAGCAGTAACGACGGTTCCTCTGGAAACACCATATATTTT.

The sample holds many counts of this clonotype. The J gene is TRBJ2-7, the V gene TRBV3-1; D unresolved. In germline, CDR1 is LGHDT, CDR2 YNNKEL (reference sequence). The CDR3 is 12 residues long. The ends were cut back, 5 bases at V and 4 bases at J, with 9 bases in the middle. Here the CDR3 reads CASSTRKYEQYF. In DNA form, the CDR3 reads TGTGCCAGCAGCACTCGGAAGTACGAGCAGTACTTC.